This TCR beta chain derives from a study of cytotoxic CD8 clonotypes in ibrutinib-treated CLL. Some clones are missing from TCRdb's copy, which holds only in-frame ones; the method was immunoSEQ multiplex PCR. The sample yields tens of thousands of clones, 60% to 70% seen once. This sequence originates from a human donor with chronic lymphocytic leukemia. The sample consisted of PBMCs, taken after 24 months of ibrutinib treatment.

The CDR3 is CASSHPGQAVYEQYF. CDR3 DNA sequence: TGCGCCAGCAGCCACCCGGGTCAGGCGGTCTACGAGCAGTACTTC. J is TRBJ2-7 and V is TRBV4-1, with D hard to call. The germline V gene has CDR1 MGHRA and CDR2 YSYEKL. The CDR3 sequence is 15 residues long. V gave up 3 bases and J gave up 3 bases, with 15 bases separating them.